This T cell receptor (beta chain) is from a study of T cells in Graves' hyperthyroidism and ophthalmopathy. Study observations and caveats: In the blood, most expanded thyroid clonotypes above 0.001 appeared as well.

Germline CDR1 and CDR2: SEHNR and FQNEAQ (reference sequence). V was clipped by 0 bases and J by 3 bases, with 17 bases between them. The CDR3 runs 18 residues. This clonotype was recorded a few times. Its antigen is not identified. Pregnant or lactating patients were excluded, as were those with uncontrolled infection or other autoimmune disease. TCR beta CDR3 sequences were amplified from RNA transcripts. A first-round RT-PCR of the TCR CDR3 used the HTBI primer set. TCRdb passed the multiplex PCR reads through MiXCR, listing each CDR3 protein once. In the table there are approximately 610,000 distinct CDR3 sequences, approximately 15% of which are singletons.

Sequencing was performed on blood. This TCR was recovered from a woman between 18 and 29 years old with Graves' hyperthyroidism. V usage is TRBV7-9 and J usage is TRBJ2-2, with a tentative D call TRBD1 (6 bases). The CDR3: CASSLAVLGAEHTGELFF. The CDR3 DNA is TGTGCCAGCAGCTTAGCGGTATTGGGGGCAGAACACACCGGGGAGCTGTTTTTT. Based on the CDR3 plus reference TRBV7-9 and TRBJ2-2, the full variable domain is DTGVSQNPRHKITKRGQNVTFRCDPISEHNRLYWYRQTLGQGPEFLTYFQNEAQLEKSRLLSDRFSAERPKGSFSTLEIQRTEQGDSAMYLCASSLAVLGAEHTGELFFGEGSRLTVL.